The text below deals with one T cell receptor (beta chain). Its matching antigen is unknown. The sample is drawn from a study of T cell responses to AZD1222 COVID-19 vaccine. Study outcomes and limitations: Spike regions recognized by vaccine-associated CD4 TCRs spanned the protein, led by 160-218 and 743-854.

Data came from immunoSEQ multiplex PCR; TCRdb stores just in-frame clones and leaves some out. The table lists 83,000 or so clones, approximately 90% of them singletons. With V trimmed by 3 bases and J by 3 bases, 13 bases remained unmatched. This CDR3 contains 17 residues. CDR1 and CDR2 (germline): SNHLY, FYNNEI. The chain carries TRBV2 and TRBJ1-2; 7 bases line up with TRBD1. The source was peripheral blood, collected 28 days after the second AZD1222 dose. This clonotype was sampled from an adult who received the AZD1222 COVID-19 vaccine. The CDR3 DNA follows: TGTGCCAGCAGTGAGTGGGGACAGTGGAAACCCGACTATGGCTACACCTTC. It translates to CASSEWGQWKPDYGYTF.